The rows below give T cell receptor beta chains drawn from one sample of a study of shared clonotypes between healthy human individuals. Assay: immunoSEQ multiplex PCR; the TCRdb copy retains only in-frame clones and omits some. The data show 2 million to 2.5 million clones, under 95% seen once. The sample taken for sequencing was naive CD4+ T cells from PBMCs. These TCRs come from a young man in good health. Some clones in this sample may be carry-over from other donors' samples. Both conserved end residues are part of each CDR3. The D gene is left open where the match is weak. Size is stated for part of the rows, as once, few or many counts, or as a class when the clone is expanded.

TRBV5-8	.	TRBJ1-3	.	CASSLGDSGNTIYF	TGTGCCAGCAGCTTAGGGGACTCTGGAAACACCATATATTTT
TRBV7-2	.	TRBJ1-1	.	CASSYAGSGTEAFF	TGTGCCAGCAGCTACGCAGGGTCGGGAACTGAAGCTTTCTTT
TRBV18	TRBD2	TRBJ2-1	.	CASSPLGSAGASYNEQFF	TGTGCCAGCTCACCCCTCGGGAGCGCGGGAGCATCCTACAATGAGCAGTTCTTC
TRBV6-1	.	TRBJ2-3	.	CASSPPADTQYF	TGTGCCAGCAGCCCCCCTGCGGATACGCAGTATTTT
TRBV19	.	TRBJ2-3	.	CASNPHVGTDTQYF	TGTGCCAGTAACCCGCACGTTGGGACAGATACGCAGTATTTT
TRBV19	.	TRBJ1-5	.	CASSILGNQPQHF	TGTGCCAGTAGTATACTAGGAAATCAGCCCCAGCATTTT
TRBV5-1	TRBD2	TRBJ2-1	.	CASSFLAGSYNEQFF	TGCGCCAGCAGCTTTTTAGCGGGCTCCTACAATGAGCAGTTCTTC
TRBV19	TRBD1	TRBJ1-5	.	CASSIGQGRGTQHF	TGTGCCAGTAGTATAGGCCAGGGCAGGGGGACCCAGCATTTT
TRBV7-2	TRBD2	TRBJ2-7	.	CASRGSSGHGNEQYF	TGTGCCAGCAGGGGCTCTAGCGGACACGGGAACGAGCAGTACTTC
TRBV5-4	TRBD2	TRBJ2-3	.	CASSSGLAGYTDTQYF	TGTGCCAGCAGCTCGGGACTAGCGGGATACACAGATACGCAGTATTTT
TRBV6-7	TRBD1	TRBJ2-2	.	CASTKGQGNTGELFF	TGTGCCAGCACTAAGGGACAGGGGAACACCGGGGAGCTGTTTTTT
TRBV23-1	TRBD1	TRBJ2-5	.	CASSQWDRGPVETQYF	TGCGCCAGCAGTCAATGGGACAGGGGGCCTGTGGAGACCCAGTACTTC
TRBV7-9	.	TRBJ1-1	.	CASSRVSGTEAFF	TGTGCCAGCTCTCGTGTTAGTGGCACTGAAGCTTTCTTT
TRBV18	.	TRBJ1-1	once	CASSPDFGTEAFF	TGTGCCAGCTCACCCGACTTCGGGACTGAAGCTTTCTTT
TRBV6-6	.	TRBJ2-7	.	CASSYKKGLFYEQYF	TGTGCCAGCAGTTACAAAAAGGGACTTTTCTACGAGCAGTACTTC
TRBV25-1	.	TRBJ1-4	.	CASSIGGRNEKLFF	TGTGCCAGCTCTATAGGGGGACGTAATGAAAAACTGTTTTTT
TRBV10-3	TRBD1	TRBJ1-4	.	CAISEGGDNEKLFF	TGTGCCATCAGTGAAGGGGGCGATAATGAAAAACTGTTTTTT
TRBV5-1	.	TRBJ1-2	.	CASSDDSYGYTF	TGCGCCAGCAGCGACGATTCGTATGGCTACACCTTC
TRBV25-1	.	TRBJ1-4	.	CASSESPTAANEKLFF	TGTGCCAGCAGTGAATCCCCTACAGCGGCTAATGAAAAACTGTTTTTT
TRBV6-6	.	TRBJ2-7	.	CASSYAGQRHEQYF	TGTGCCAGCAGTTACGCGGGACAGCGTCACGAGCAGTACTTC
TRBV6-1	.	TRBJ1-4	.	CASSERPAEKLFF	TGTGCCAGCAGTGAACGCCCTGCCGAAAAACTGTTTTTT
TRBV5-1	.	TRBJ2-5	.	CASSLAGSQETQYF	TGCGCCAGCAGCTTGGCGGGCAGCCAAGAGACCCAGTACTTC
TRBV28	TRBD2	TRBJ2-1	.	CASSSPAGGPYEQFF	TGTGCCAGCAGTTCCCCAGCGGGAGGACCCTATGAGCAGTTCTTC
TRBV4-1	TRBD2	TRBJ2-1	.	CASSPQTSGDNEQFF	TGCGCCAGCAGCCCGCAGACTAGCGGTGACAATGAGCAGTTCTTC
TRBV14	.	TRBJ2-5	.	CASSQGIQETQYF	TGTGCCAGCAGCCAGGGGATCCAAGAGACCCAGTACTTC
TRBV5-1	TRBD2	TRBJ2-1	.	CASSLTSGYNNEQFF	TGCGCCAGCAGCTTGACTAGCGGGTATAACAATGAGCAGTTCTTC
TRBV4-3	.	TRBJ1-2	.	CASSQDSTYGYTF	TGCGCCAGCAGCCAAGACAGCACCTATGGCTACACCTTC
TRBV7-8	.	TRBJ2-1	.	CASTEWGVPYNEQFF	TGTGCCAGCACCGAATGGGGGGTTCCTTACAATGAGCAGTTCTTC
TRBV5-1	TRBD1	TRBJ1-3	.	CASSLQGESSGNTIYF	TGCGCCAGCAGCCTACAGGGGGAGAGTTCTGGAAACACCATATATTTT
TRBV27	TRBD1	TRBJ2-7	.	CASSFGTGLYEQYF	TGTGCCAGCAGTTTTGGGACAGGGCTGTACGAGCAGTACTTC
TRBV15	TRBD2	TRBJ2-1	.	CATSIDEPSGWVEQFF	TGTGCCACCAGCATAGACGAGCCTAGCGGCTGGGTTGAGCAGTTCTTC
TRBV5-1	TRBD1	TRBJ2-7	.	CASSLTGDLFEQYF	TGCGCCAGCAGCTTGACAGGGGATCTTTTCGAGCAGTACTTC
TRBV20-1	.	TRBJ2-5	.	CSAMTGETQYF	TGCAGTGCTATGACAGGAGAGACCCAGTACTTC
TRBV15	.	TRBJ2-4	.	CATSRDSGFALAEAKNIQYF	TGTGCCACCAGCAGAGATTCGGGCTTTGCACTCGCTGAAGCCAAAAACATTCAGTACTTC
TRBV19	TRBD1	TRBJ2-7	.	CASSSRTGEYEQYF	TGTGCCAGTAGTAGCCGGACAGGGGAGTACGAGCAGTACTTC
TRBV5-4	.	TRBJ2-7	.	CASSSQGSYEQYF	TGTGCCAGCAGCTCCCAGGGGTCCTACGAGCAGTACTTC
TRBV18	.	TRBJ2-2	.	CASSPLGPTGELFF	TGTGCCAGCTCACCATTAGGCCCAACCGGGGAGCTGTTTTTT
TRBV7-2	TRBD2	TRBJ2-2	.	CASSMGLAVTGELFF	TGTGCCAGCAGCATGGGACTAGCGGTCACCGGGGAGCTGTTTTTT
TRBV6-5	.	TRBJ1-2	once	CASSSQMVGLGGYTF	TGTGCCAGCAGTTCCCAAATGGTAGGGCTGGGAGGCTACACCTTC
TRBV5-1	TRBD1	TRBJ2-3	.	CASSPGTGEDTQYF	TGCGCCAGCAGCCCCGGGACAGGAGAAGATACGCAGTATTTT
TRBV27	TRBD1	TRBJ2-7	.	CASRPGTGLTYEQYF	TGTGCCAGCCGCCCAGGGACAGGGCTAACCTACGAGCAGTACTTC
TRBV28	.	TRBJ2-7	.	CASSLGGGSTYEQYF	TGTGCCAGCAGTTTAGGGGGCGGGAGTACTTACGAGCAGTACTTC
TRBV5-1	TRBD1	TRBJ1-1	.	CASSPNGGGRTEAFF	TGCGCCAGCAGCCCGAACGGAGGGGGCAGGACTGAAGCTTTCTTT
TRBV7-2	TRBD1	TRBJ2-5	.	CASSPDRVQETQYF	TGTGCCAGCAGCCCAGACAGGGTGCAAGAGACCCAGTACTTC
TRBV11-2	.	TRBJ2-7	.	CASSLTSLFEQYF	TGTGCCAGCAGCTTGACTAGTCTCTTCGAGCAGTACTTC
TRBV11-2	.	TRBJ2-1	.	CASSPAGKNYNEQFF	TGTGCCAGCAGCCCCGCGGGAAAAAACTACAATGAGCAGTTCTTC